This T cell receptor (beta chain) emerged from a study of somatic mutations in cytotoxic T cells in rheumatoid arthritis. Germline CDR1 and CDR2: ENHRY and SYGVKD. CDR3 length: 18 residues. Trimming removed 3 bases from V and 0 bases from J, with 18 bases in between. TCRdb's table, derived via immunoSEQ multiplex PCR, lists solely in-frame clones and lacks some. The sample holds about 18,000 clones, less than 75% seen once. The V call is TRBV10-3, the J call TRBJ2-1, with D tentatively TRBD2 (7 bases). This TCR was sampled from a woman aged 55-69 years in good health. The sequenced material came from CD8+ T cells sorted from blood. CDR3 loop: CAISDPEGGGSSYNEQFF. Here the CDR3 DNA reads TGTGCCATCAGTGACCCCGAAGGGGGGGGCAGCTCCTACAATGAGCAGTTCTTC.